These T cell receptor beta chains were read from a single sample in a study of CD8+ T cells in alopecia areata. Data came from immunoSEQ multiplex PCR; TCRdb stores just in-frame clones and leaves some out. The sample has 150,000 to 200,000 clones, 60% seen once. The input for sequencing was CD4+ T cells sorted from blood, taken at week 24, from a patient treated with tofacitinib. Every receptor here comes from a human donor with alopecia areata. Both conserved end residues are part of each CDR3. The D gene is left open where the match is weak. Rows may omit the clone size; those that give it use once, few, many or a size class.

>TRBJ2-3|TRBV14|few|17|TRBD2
TGTGCCAGCAGCGTGCCCCAGGCGGGGGTTGAAACAGATACGCAGTATTTT
CASSVPQAGVETDTQYF
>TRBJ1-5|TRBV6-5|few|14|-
TGTGCCAGCAGTCGCGACAGTACTGCGGGGACCCAGCATTTT
CASSRDSTAGTQHF
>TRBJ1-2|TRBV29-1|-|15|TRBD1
TGCAGCGTTGACTTTGGACAGGGACACAACTATGGCTACACCTTC
CSVDFGQGHNYGYTF
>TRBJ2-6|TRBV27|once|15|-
TGTGCCAGCAGTTTTCGCCCCTCTGGGGCCAACGTCCTGACTTTC
CASSFRPSGANVLTF
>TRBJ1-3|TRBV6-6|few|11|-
TGTGCCAGCAGTCCAAGGGACACCATATATTTT
CASSPRDTIYF
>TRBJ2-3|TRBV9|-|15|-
TGTGCCAGCAGCGTCCTGACCTCCCGCACAGATACGCAGTATTTT
CASSVLTSRTDTQYF
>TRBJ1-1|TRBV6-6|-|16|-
TGTGCCAGCAGTACCTGGAGCAGGGGAACGGACACTGAAGCTTTCTTT
CASSTWSRGTDTEAFF
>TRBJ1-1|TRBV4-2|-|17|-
TGTGCCAGCAGCCAAGAAGCCATTCGGCGGCTTAACACTGAAGCTTTCTTT
CASSQEAIRRLNTEAFF
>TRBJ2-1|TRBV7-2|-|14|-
TGTGCCAGCAGCTCGCCCCATGCGGGGGCCGTAGAGTTCTTC
CASSSPHAGAVEFF
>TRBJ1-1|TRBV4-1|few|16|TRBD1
TGCGCCAGCAGCCAACCCCGGACAGGGGGAAACACTGAAGCTTTCTTT
CASSQPRTGGNTEAFF
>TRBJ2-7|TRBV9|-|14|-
TGTGCCAGCAGCCTCCGGGACGGAAGCTACGAGCAGTACTTC
CASSLRDGSYEQYF
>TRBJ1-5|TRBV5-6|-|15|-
TGTGCCAGCAGCTTTAAAGGGAATGGCAATCAGCCCCAGCATTTT
CASSFKGNGNQPQHF
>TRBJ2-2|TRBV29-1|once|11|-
TGCAGCGTCACTAACACCGGGGAGCTGTTTTTT
CSVTNTGELFF
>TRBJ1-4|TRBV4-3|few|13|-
TGCGCCAGCAGCCGGAGGACTAATGAAAAACTGTTTTTT
CASSRRTNEKLFF
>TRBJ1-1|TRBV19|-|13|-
TGTGCCAGTAGTATGCGTTCGGGGACTGAAGCTTTCTTT
CASSMRSGTEAFF
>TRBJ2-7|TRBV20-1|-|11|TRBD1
TGCAGTGCTGAACAGGGGGTCGAGCAGTACTTC
CSAEQGVEQYF
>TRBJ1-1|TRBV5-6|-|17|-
TGTGCCAGCAGCTTGATGCTGGGGCAGGGCGGAGGGAATGAAGCTTTCTTT
CASSLMLGQGGGNEAFF
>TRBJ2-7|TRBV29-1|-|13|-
TGCAGCGCCCGGGGACGAACACCCTACGAGCAGTACTTC
CSARGRTPYEQYF
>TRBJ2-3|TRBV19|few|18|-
TGTGCCAGTAGTCGACAGGGAGAAGCGGGGACTGGTGTAGATACGCAGTATTTT
CASSRQGEAGTGVDTQYF
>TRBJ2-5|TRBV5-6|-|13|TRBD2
TGTGCCAGCAGGACTAGCGGTATGGAGACCCAGTACTTC
CASRTSGMETQYF
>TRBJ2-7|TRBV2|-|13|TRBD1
TGTGCCAGCAGAGGACAGGGCGCCTACGAGCAGTACTTC
CASRGQGAYEQYF
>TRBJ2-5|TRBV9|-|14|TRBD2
TGTGCCAGCAGCGTGGGGACTAGCGGAGAGACCCAGTACTTC
CASSVGTSGETQYF
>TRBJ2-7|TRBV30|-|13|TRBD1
TGTGCCTGGACCCGGACAGGGACCTACGAGCAGTACTTC
CAWTRTGTYEQYF
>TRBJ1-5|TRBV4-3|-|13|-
TGCGCCAGCAGCCAAGGGAGCAATCAGCCCCAGCATTTT
CASSQGSNQPQHF
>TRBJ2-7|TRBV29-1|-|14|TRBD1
TGCAGCGTGAGCGGGACAGGGGATTTCTACGAGCAGTACTTC
CSVSGTGDFYEQYF
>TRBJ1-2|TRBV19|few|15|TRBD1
TGTGCCAGTAGTTACTCCACAGGGGGCTCGGCTGGCTACACCTTC
CASSYSTGGSAGYTF
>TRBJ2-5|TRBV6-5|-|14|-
TGTGCCAGCAGTTTGGCCTCACGGGGAGAGACCCAGTACTTC
CASSLASRGETQYF
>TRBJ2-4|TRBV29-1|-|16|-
TGCAGCGTTGAAGGGGGAGCAGCACTAGCCAAAAACATTCAGTACTTC
CSVEGGAALAKNIQYF
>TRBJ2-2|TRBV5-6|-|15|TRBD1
TGTGCCAGCAGCTTGGGGGACAGGGTTACCGGGGAGCTGTTTTTT
CASSLGDRVTGELFF
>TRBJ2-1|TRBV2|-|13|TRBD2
TGTGCCTCCGGGGGGGCCGGTAGCAATGAGCAGTTCTTC
CASGGAGSNEQFF
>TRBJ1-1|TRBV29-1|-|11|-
TGCAGCGTTCTCATGGACACTGAAGCTTTCTTT
CSVLMDTEAFF